This TCR beta chain was sequenced in a study of cytomegalovirus exposure and HLA in healthy donors. General study points: Reportedly, HLA-A and HLA-B alleles of most subjects were accurately predicted from TCR beta. In presence/absence analyses, roughly uniform sequencing depth across donors was assumed. More than 15,000 TCR beta sequences were associated with HLA alleles at 0.05 false discovery rate in a later analysis.

J gave up 6 bases and V 2 bases, and 14 bases lay outside the gene matches. The V gene's germline CDR1 is MGHRA and CDR2 YSYEKL. The CDR3 runs 17 residues. This clone has only one observation. Its antigen remains unidentified. Primers included in the PCR were 60 Vbeta and 13 Jbeta primers. Libraries were prepared by immunoSEQ multiplex PCR; TCRdb keeps only in-frame clonotypes and omits some of them. The sample has a few hundred thousand clones, around 80% seen once. The V call is TRBV4-1, the J call TRBJ1-2; 8 bases are a match to TRBD1. The source of this sequence is a man aged 25 to 45 in good health and CMV-seronegative. Material: PBMCs. Written as DNA, the CDR3 is TGCGCCAGCAGCCAAAAGGTGTTGGGGCAGGGGGCGGATGGCTACACCTTC. It codes for CASSQKVLGQGADGYTF.